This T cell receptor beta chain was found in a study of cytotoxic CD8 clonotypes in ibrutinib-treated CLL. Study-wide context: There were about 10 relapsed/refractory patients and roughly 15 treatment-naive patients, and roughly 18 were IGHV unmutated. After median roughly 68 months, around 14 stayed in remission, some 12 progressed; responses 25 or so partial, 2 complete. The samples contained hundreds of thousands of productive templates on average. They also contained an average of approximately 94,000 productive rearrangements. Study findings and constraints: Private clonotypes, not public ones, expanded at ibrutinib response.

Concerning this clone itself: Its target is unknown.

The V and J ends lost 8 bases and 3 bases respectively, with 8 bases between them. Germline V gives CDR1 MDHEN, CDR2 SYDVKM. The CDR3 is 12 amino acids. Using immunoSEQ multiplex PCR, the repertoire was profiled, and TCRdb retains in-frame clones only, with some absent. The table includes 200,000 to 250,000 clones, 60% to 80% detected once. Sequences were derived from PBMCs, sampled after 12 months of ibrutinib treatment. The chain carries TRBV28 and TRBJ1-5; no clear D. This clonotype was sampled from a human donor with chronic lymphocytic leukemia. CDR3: CASFGINQPQHF. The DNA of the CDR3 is TGTGCCAGCTTCGGCATCAATCAGCCCCAGCATTTT.